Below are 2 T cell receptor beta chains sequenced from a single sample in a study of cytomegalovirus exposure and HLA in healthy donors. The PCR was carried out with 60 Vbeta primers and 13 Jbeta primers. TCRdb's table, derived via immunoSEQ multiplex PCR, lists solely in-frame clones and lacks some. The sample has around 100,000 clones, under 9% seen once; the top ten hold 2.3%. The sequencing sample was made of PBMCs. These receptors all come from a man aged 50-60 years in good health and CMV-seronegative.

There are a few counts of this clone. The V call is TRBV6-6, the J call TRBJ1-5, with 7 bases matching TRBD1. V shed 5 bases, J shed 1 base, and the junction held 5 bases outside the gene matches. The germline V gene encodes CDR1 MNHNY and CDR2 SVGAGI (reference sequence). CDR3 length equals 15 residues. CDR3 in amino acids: CASSLQGVSNQPQHF. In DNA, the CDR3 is TGTGCCAGCAGTCTCCAGGGGGTAAGCAATCAGCCCCAGCATTTT.

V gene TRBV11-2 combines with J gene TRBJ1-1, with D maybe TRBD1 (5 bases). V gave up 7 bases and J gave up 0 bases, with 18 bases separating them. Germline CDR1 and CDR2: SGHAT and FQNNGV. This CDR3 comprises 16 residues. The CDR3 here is CASKGGAGLMNTEAFF. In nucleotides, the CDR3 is TGTGCCAGCAAAGGCGGCGCAGGGCTCATGAACACTGAAGCTTTCTTT.